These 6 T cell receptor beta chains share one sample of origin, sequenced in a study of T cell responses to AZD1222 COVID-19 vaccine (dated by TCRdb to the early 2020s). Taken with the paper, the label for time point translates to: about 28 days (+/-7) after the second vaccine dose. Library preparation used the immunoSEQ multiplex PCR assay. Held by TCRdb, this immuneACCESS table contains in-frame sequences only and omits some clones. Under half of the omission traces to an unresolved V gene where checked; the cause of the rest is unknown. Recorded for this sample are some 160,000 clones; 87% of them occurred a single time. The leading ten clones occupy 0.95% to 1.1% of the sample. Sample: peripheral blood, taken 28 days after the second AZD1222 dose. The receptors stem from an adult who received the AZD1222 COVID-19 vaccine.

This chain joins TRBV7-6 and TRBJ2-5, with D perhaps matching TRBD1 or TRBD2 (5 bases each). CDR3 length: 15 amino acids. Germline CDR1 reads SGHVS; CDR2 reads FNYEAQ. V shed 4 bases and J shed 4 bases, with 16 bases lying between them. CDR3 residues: CASSSGTVSSETQYF. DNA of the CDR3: TGTGCCAGCAGCTCGGGGACGGTGTCATCAGAGACCCAGTACTTC.

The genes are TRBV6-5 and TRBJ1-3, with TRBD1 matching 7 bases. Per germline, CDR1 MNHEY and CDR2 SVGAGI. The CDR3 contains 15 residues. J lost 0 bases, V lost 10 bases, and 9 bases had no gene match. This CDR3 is CATRGDSYSGNTIYF. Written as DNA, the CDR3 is TGTGCCACCCGGGGGGACAGTTACTCTGGAAACACCATATATTTT.

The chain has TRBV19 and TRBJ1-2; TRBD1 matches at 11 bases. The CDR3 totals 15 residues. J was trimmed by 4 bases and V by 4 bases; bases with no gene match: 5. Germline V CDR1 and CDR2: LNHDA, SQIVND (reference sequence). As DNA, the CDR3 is TGTGCCAGTAGTAAACCGGGACAGGGGGTCTATGGCTACACCTTC. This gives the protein CASSKPGQGVYGYTF.

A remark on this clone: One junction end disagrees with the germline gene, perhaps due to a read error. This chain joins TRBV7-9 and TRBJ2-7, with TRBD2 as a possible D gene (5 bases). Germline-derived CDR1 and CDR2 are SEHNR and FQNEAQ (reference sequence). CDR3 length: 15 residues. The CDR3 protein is CASSLAPATSYEQYF. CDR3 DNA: TGTGCCAGCAGCCTAGCCCCCGCCACCTCCTACGAGCAGTACTTC.

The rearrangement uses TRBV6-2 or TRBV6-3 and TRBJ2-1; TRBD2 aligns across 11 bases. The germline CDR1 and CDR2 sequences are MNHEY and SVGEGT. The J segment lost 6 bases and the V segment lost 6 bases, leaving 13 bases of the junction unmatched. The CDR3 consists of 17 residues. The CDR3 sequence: CASSPTSGGLVGNEQFF. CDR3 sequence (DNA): TGTGCCAGCAGCCCCACTAGCGGGGGTTTGGTAGGCAATGAGCAGTTCTTC.

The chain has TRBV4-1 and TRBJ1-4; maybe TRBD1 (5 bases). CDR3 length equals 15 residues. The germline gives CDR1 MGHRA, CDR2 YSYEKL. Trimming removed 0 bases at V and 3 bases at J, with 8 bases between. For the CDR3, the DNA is TGCGCCAGCAGCCAAGATCCGGGGGCTAATGAAAAACTGTTTTTT. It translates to CASSQDPGANEKLFF.